The following is a T cell receptor (beta chain) sequence with its context. Its specificity is unknown. This sample stems from a study of PD-1 blockade in classical Hodgkin lymphoma. General study results and limits: Newly diagnosed patients reportedly had lower baseline TCR diversity than healthy donors. By C4D1, diversity of CD4+ TCRs had risen significantly, whereas that of CD8+ TCRs had not. Some patients began nivolumab under 1 year after ASCT. These patients were excluded from later analyses.

The method was immunoSEQ multiplex PCR; TCRdb's version includes in-frame clones alone and lacks a portion of them. The sample lists approximately 61,000 clones, 70% to 90% seen once, with 7% to 8.5% in the top ten. Stated time point: cycle 4 day 1 (C4D1), after more than five weeks of nivolumab. Exposure to brentuximab vedotin varied, and each patient had relapsed following autologous stem cell transplantation. Best outcomes ranged across complete response, partial response and progressive disease. The V end was cut by 0 bases, the J end by 0 bases, with 7 bases between. The CDR3 extends over 14 amino acids. Germline-derived CDR1 and CDR2 are SGHRS and YFSETQ.

The receptor comes from a human donor with classical Hodgkin lymphoma. Source: peripheral blood mononuclear cells (PBMCs), taken before the fourth cycle of nivolumab. The chain links TRBV5-1 to TRBJ2-7; D not certain. The CDR3 sequence: CASSLDAHSYEQYF. The DNA for the CDR3 is TGCGCCAGCAGCTTGGACGCCCACTCCTACGAGCAGTACTTC.